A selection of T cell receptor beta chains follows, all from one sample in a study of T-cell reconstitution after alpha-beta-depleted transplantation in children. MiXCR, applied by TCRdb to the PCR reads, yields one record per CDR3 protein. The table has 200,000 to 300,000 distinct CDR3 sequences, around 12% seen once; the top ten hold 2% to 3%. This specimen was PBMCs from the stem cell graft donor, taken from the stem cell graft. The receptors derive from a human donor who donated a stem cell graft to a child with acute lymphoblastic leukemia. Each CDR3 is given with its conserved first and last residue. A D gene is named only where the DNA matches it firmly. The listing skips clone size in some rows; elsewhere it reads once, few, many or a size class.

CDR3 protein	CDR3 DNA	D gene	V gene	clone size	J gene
CSARGPNSPLHF	TGCAGTGCCAGGGGGCCTAATTCACCCCTCCACTTT	TRBD1	TRBV20-1	many	TRBJ1-6
CASSLVAGPYNEQFF	TGTGCCAGCAGCTTAGTAGCGGGGCCCTACAATGAGCAGTTCTTC	TRBD2	TRBV7-2	many	TRBJ2-1
CASSSETGTTSFQETQYF	TGTGCCAGCAGCTCAGAGACAGGGACTACCTCCTTCCAAGAGACCCAGTACTTC	-	TRBV11-2	many	TRBJ2-5
CASTRTGEGYGYTF	TGTGCCAGCACCAGGACAGGGGAAGGCTATGGCTACACCTTC	TRBD1	TRBV12-3/TRBV12-4	many	TRBJ1-2
CASSVSGLATDTQYF	TGTGCCAGCAGCGTCTCGGGACTAGCAACAGATACGCAGTATTTT	TRBD2	TRBV9	-	TRBJ2-3
CASSLDLKPAVNQPQHF	TGTGCCAGCAGCTTAGACCTAAAACCAGCAGTCAATCAGCCCCAGCATTTT	-	TRBV11-2	few	TRBJ1-5
CTSSPRVRGGSTDTQYF	TGCACCAGCAGCCCAAGGGTCCGGGGAGGGAGCACAGATACGCAGTATTTT	-	TRBV1	few	TRBJ2-3
CASSHKQGGRDTQYF	TGTGCCAGCAGCCACAAGCAGGGGGGCCGAGATACGCAGTATTTT	-	TRBV3-1	many	TRBJ2-3
CASSMTGTGEYNEQFF	TGTGCCAGCAGCATGACCGGGACAGGGGAATACAATGAGCAGTTCTTC	TRBD1	TRBV5-6	few	TRBJ2-1
CASSLVGYGTEAFF	TGTGCCAGCAGCTTAGTGGGGTATGGCACTGAAGCTTTCTTT	-	TRBV7-2	many	TRBJ1-1
CASSMGGKGAFF	TGTGCCAGCAGTATGGGGGGGAAAGGAGCTTTCTTT	-	TRBV27	many	TRBJ1-1
CASSAGLWNTGELFF	TGTGCCAGCAGTGCGGGACTATGGAACACCGGGGAGCTGTTTTTT	TRBD2	TRBV12-3/TRBV12-4	many	TRBJ2-2
CASSSWATLRDYGYTF	TGTGCCAGCAGTTCTTGGGCCACCCTAAGGGACTATGGCTACACCTTC	-	TRBV6-5	many	TRBJ1-2
CASSPRRNYGYTF	TGTGCCAGCAGCCCCCGACGGAACTATGGCTACACCTTC	-	TRBV11-2	few	TRBJ1-2
CAWGTGAYEQYF	TGTGCCTGGGGGACAGGGGCCTACGAGCAGTACTTC	TRBD1	TRBV30	many	TRBJ2-7
CAFRGGPDQPQHF	TGTGCCTTTCGGGGGGGGCCAGATCAGCCCCAGCATTTT	-	TRBV30	many	TRBJ1-5
CATRTGHSGNTIYF	TGTGCCACCAGGACAGGCCACTCTGGAAACACCATATATTTT	TRBD1	TRBV19	-	TRBJ1-3
CASTFSGGDNEQFF	TGTGCCAGCACCTTTAGCGGGGGGGACAATGAGCAGTTCTTC	TRBD2	TRBV12-3/TRBV12-4	few	TRBJ2-1
CASNRGAAGSTDTQYF	TGTGCCAGCAACAGGGGGGCAGCAGGTAGCACAGATACGCAGTATTTT	TRBD1	TRBV6-1	many	TRBJ2-3
CASSSFPGLAGRNEQFF	TGTGCCAGCAGTTCCTTCCCCGGACTAGCGGGGAGGAATGAGCAGTTCTTC	TRBD2	TRBV12-3/TRBV12-4	many	TRBJ2-1
CASSFRLTETQYF	TGTGCCAGCAGTTTCCGACTAACGGAGACCCAGTACTTC	-	TRBV12-3/TRBV12-4	few	TRBJ2-5
CASSDPRGAGEKLFF	TGTGCCAGCAGTGACCCCCGCGGGGCCGGTGAAAAACTGTTTTTT	-	TRBV25-1	many	TRBJ1-4
CASTFDGYYEQYF	TGTGCCAGCACCTTTGACGGCTACTACGAGCAGTACTTC	-	TRBV7-9	many	TRBJ2-7
CASSGRDGASPLHF	TGCGCCAGCAGCGGCCGGGACGGAGCATCACCCCTCCACTTT	-	TRBV5-1	many	TRBJ1-6
CASSYPGGENYGYTF	TGTGCCAGCAGTTACCCGGGGGGAGAAAACTATGGCTACACCTTC	-	TRBV6-5	many	TRBJ1-2
CASSLEEGRPDGYTF	TGTGCCAGCAGCTTAGAAGAAGGCAGACCCGATGGCTACACCTTC	-	TRBV11-2	many	TRBJ1-2
CASSFSAGGTYEQYF	TGTGCCAGCAGCTTCTCAGCGGGGGGCACCTACGAGCAGTACTTC	TRBD2	TRBV7-9	few	TRBJ2-7
CASSESGRVVDEQYF	TGTGCCAGCAGTGAATCCGGCAGGGTTGTGGATGAGCAGTACTTC	-	TRBV6-1	few	TRBJ2-7
CASSEPTAPNRDEQYF	TGTGCCAGCAGTGAACCGACAGCCCCGAATCGGGACGAGCAGTACTTC	-	TRBV6-1	-	TRBJ2-7
CSAPDRIRGQPQHF	TGCAGTGCCCCTGACAGAATCCGGGGGCAGCCCCAGCATTTT	-	TRBV20-1	many	TRBJ1-5
CASAGRISYNEQFF	TGTGCCAGTGCGGGACGGATTTCCTACAATGAGCAGTTCTTC	-	TRBV19	-	TRBJ2-1
CASSVGAGGDRTDTQYF	TGTGCCAGCAGCGTAGGAGCGGGAGGAGACCGAACAGATACGCAGTATTTT	TRBD2	TRBV9	many	TRBJ2-3
CASGRLAPSGTDTQYF	TGTGCCAGCGGGCGACTGGCTCCGTCCGGCACAGATACGCAGTATTTT	-	TRBV28	many	TRBJ2-3
CAHPGQGKPYEQYF	TGTGCCCACCCGGGACAGGGGAAACCCTACGAGCAGTACTTC	TRBD1	TRBV10-3	few	TRBJ2-7
CASSTGTAPKGEAFF	TGCGCCAGCAGTACTGGGACGGCCCCAAAAGGTGAAGCTTTCTTT	-	TRBV10-1	many	TRBJ1-1
CASSLPGSVGYEQYF	TGTGCCAGCAGCCTTCCCGGGTCTGTCGGTTACGAGCAGTACTTC	-	TRBV7-2	few	TRBJ2-7
CASRRIGAKNIQYF	TGTGCCAGCAGACGGATCGGTGCCAAAAACATTCAGTACTTC	-	TRBV12-3/TRBV12-4	many	TRBJ2-4
CASSLDPGTLYEQYF	TGTGCCAGCAGCTTAGACCCCGGGACTCTCTACGAGCAGTACTTC	-	TRBV7-2	many	TRBJ2-7
CASSYRQDNEQFF	TGCGCCAGCAGCTACCGACAAGACAATGAGCAGTTCTTC	-	TRBV5-1	many	TRBJ2-1
CASSYQQGTDTQYF	TGTGCCAGCAGCTACCAACAGGGCACAGATACGCAGTATTTT	-	TRBV5-5	few	TRBJ2-3
CASSPTGTGTNEKLFF	TGTGCCAGCAGCCCGACAGGGACAGGAACTAATGAAAAACTGTTTTTT	TRBD1	TRBV11-2	-	TRBJ1-4
CASSLEVSGTEAFF	TGCGCCAGCAGCTTGGAAGTAAGTGGCACTGAAGCTTTCTTT	-	TRBV5-1	few	TRBJ1-1
CSASTDTQYF	TGCAGTGCCTCTACAGATACGCAGTATTTT	-	TRBV20-1	many	TRBJ2-3
CASSLAAGVRETQYF	TGTGCCAGCAGCTTAGCGGCAGGGGTTCGAGAGACCCAGTACTTC	-	TRBV7-2	many	TRBJ2-5
CSARVRGANQPQHF	TGCAGTGCTAGGGTGCGAGGAGCAAATCAGCCCCAGCATTTT	-	TRBV20-1	many	TRBJ1-5
CASSFGTASPLHF	TGTGCCAGCAGCTTCGGGACGGCATCACCCCTCCACTTT	-	TRBV7-2	many	TRBJ1-6
CASSPGTGLFQETQYF	TGCGCCAGCAGCCCCGGGACAGGGCTTTTCCAAGAGACCCAGTACTTC	TRBD1	TRBV10-2	many	TRBJ2-5
CASSYSRVGSSYNSPLHF	TGTGCCAGCAGTTACTCCCGCGTTGGAAGCTCCTATAATTCACCCCTCCACTTT	-	TRBV6-5	many	TRBJ1-6
CASSLGLSSGRAGHNEQFF	TGTGCCAGCAGTTTAGGGTTGTCTAGCGGGAGGGCCGGACACAATGAGCAGTTCTTC	TRBD2	TRBV28	many	TRBJ2-1
CASSLIGTSGNNEQFF	TGCGCCAGCAGCTTGATTGGGACTAGCGGAAACAATGAGCAGTTCTTC	TRBD2	TRBV5-1	many	TRBJ2-1
CASSLFSGNSNQPQHF	TGTGCCAGCAGTTTATTTTCGGGGAATAGCAATCAGCCCCAGCATTTT	-	TRBV28	many	TRBJ1-5
CASSPRGRGTGYNEQFF	TGTGCCAGCAGCCCTAGAGGCAGGGGTACTGGATACAATGAGCAGTTCTTC	-	TRBV7-2	many	TRBJ2-1
CASSPRGTYNEQFF	TGCGCCAGCAGCCCGCGGGGTACCTACAATGAGCAGTTCTTC	-	TRBV5-1	many	TRBJ2-1
CASSSWTSAYSYNEQFF	TGTGCCAGCAGTTCATGGACTAGCGCATACTCCTACAATGAGCAGTTCTTC	TRBD2	TRBV27	many	TRBJ2-1
CASSPSLDTQYF	TGTGCCAGCAGCCCCTCCCTAGATACGCAGTATTTT	-	TRBV7-8	few	TRBJ2-3
CASSDSLRISYGYTF	TGTGCCAGCAGTGACAGCCTCAGAATTTCCTATGGCTACACCTTC	-	TRBV12-3/TRBV12-4	many	TRBJ1-2
CSVGSGRRNEKLFF	TGCAGCGTTGGGAGTGGCAGGCGAAATGAAAAACTGTTTTTT	-	TRBV29-1	many	TRBJ1-4
CASSRPVGGRAAGELFF	TGTGCCAGCAGCCGCCCCGTCGGGGGAAGAGCAGCCGGGGAGCTGTTTTTT	-	TRBV6-1	few	TRBJ2-2